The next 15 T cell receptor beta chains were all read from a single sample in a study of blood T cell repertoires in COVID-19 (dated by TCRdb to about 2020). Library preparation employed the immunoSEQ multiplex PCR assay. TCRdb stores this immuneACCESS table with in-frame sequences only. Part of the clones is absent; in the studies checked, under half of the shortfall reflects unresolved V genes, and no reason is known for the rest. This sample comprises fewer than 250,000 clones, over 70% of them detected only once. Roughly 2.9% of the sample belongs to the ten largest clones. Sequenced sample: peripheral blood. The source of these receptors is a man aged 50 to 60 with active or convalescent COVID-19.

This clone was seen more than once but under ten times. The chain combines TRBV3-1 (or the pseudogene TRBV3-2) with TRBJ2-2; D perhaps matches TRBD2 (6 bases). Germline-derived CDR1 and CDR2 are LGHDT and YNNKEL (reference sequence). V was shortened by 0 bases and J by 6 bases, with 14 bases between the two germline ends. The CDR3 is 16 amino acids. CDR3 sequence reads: CASSQDFTSFSGELFF. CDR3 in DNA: TGTGCCAGCAGCCAAGATTTTACTAGCTTCTCCGGGGAGCTGTTTTTT.

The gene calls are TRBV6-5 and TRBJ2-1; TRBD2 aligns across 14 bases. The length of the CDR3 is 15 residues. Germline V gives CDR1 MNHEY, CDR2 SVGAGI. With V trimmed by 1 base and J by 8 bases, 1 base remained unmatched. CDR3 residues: CASSYWGLAGDEQFF. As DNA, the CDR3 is TGTGCCAGCAGTTACTGGGGACTAGCGGGGGATGAGCAGTTCTTC.

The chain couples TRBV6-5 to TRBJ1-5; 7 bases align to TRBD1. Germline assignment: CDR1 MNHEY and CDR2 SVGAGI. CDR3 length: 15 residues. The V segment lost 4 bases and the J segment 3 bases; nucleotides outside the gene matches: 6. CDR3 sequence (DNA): TGTGCCAGCAGTTCCCGACAGGGAAACAATCAGCCCCAGCATTTT. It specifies CASSSRQGNNQPQHF.

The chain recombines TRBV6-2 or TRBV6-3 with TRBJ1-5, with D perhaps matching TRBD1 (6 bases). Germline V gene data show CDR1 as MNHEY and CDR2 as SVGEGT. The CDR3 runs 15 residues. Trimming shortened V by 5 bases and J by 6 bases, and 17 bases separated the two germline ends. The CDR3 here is CASSPSGGGGQPQHF. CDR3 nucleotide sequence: TGTGCCAGCAGTCCCTCTGGGGGGGGCGGTCAGCCCCAGCATTTT.

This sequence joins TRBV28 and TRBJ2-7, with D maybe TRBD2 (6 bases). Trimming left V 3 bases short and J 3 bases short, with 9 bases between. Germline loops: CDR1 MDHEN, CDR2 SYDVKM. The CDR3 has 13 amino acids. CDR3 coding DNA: TGTGCCAGCAGTTTGCCGGGGGTCTACGAGCAGTACTTC. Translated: CASSLPGVYEQYF. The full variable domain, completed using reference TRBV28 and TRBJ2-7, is DVKVTQSSRYLVKRTGEKVFLECVQDMDHENMFWYRQDPGLGLRLIYFSYDVKMKEKGDIPEGYSVSREKKERFSLILESASTNQTSMYLCASSLPGVYEQYFGPGTRLTVT.

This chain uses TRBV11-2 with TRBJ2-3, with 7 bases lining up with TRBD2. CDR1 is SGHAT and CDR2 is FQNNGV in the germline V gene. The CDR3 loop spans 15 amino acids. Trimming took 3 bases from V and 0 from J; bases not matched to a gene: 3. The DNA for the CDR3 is TGTGCCAGCAGCTTGGGTAGCGGGAGCACAGATACGCAGTATTTT. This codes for CASSLGSGSTDTQYF.

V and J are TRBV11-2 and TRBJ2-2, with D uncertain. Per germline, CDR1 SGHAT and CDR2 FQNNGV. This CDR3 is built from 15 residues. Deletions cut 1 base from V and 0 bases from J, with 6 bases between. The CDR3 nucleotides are TGTGCCAGCAGCTTAGTCTCGGCGAACACCGGGGAGCTGTTTTTT. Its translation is CASSLVSANTGELFF.

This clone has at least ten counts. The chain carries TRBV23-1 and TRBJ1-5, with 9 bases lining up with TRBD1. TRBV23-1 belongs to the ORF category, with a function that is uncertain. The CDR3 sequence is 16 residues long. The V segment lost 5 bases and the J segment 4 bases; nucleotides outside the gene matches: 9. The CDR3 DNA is TGCGCCAGCAGTGTCAGGGACAGGGTGGATAATCAGCCCCAGCATTTT. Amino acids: CASSVRDRVDNQPQHF.

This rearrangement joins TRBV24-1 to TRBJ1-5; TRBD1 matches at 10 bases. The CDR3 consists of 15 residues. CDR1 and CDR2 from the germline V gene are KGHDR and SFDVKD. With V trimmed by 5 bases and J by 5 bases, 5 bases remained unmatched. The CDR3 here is CATSGGTGDDQPQHF. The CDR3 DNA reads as TGTGCCACCAGTGGAGGGACAGGGGATGATCAGCCCCAGCATTTT.

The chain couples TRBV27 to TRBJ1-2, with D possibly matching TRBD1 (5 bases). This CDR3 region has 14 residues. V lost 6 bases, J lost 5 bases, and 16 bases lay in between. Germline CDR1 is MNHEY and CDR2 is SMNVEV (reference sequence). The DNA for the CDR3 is TGTGCCAGCAGCCTGACCTCAGGGCAATATGGCTACACCTTC. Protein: CASSLTSGQYGYTF.

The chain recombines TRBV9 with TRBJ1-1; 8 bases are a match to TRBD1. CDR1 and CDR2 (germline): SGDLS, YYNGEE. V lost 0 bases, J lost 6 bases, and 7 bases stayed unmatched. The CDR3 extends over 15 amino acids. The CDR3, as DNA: TGTGCCAGCAGCGTAGAGGCAGGGGGCAACGCTGAAGCTTTCTTT. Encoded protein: CASSVEAGGNAEAFF. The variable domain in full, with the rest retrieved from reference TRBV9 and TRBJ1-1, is DSGVTQTPKHLITATGQRVTLRCSPRSGDLSVYWYQQSLDQGLQFLIQYYNGEERAKGNILERFSAQQFPDLHSELNLSSLELGDSALYFCASSVEAGGNAEAFFGQGTRLTVV.

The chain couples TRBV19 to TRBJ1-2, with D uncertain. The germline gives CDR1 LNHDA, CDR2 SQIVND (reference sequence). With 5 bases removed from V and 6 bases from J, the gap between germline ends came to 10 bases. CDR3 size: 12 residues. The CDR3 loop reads CASSGGYNGYTF. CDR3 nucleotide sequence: TGTGCCAGTAGTGGAGGGTATAATGGCTACACCTTC.

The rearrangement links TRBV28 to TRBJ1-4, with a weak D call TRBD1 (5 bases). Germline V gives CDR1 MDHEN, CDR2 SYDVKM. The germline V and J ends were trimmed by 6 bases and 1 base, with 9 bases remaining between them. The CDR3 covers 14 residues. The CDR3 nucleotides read TGTGCCAGCAGCCCGGGGGTAACTAATGAAAAACTGTTTTTT. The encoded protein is CASSPGVTNEKLFF.

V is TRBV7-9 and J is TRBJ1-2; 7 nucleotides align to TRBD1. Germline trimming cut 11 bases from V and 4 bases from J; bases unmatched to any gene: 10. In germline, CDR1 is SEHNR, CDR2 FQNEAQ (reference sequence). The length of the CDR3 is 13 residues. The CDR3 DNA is TGTGCCGGGCGACAGGGAACGGCCTATGGCTACACCTTC. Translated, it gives CAGRQGTAYGYTF. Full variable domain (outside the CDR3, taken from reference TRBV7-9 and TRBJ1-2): DTGVSQNPRHKITKRGQNVTFRCDPISEHNRLYWYRQTLGQGPEFLTYFQNEAQLEKSRLLSDRFSAERPKGSFSTLEIQRTEQGDSAMYLCAGRQGTAYGYTFGSGTRLTVV.

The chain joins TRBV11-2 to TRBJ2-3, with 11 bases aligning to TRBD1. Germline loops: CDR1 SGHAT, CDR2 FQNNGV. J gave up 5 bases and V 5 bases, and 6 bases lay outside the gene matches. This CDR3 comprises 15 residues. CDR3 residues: CASSGRTGGQDTQYF. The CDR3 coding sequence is TGTGCCAGCAGCGGACGGACAGGGGGCCAAGATACGCAGTATTTT.